This T cell receptor (beta chain) was sequenced in a study of shared T cell receptors in the human thymus. The germline V gene has CDR1 SGHDT and CDR2 YYEEEE. The CDR3 extends over 12 amino acids. Deletions cut 1 base from V and 14 bases from J, with 15 bases between. Assay: immunoSEQ multiplex PCR; the TCRdb copy retains only in-frame clones and omits some. The repertoire holds 630,000 or so clones, with around 87% as singletons. The sample also formed part of further work on human thymus T cells. As that study records: Healthy Finnish infants having corrective surgery for congenital heart defects served as donors. Resections from corrective heart surgery provided thymus tissue.

The receptor comes from a boy younger than two with a congenital heart defect. The chain links TRBV5-6 to TRBJ1-2, with D possibly matching TRBD1 (5 bases). Sequencing was performed on thymocytes. CDR3 region: CASSLFRVTRTF. Here the CDR3 DNA reads TGTGCCAGCAGCTTGTTCAGGGTCACAAGGACCTTC.